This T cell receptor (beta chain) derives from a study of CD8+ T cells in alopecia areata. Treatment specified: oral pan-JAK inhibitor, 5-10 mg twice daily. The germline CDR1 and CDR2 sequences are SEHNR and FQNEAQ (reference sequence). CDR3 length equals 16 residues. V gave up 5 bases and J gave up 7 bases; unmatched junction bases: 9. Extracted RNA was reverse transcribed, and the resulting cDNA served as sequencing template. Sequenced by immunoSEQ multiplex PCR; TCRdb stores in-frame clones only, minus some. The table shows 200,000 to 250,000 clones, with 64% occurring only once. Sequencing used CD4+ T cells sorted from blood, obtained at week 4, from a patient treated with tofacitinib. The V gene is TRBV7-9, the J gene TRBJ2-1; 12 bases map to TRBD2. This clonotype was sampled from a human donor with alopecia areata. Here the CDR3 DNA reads TGTGCCAGCAGCACGTGGACTAGCGGGGTCCATAATGAGCAGTTCTTC. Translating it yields CASSTWTSGVHNEQFF. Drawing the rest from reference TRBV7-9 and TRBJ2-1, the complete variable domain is DTGVSQNPRHKITKRGQNVTFRCDPISEHNRLYWYRQTLGQGPEFLTYFQNEAQLEKSRLLSDRFSAERPKGSFSTLEIQRTEQGDSAMYLCASSTWTSGVHNEQFFGPGTRLTVL.